A selection of T cell receptor beta chains follows, all from one sample in a study of T-cell reconstitution after alpha-beta-depleted transplantation in children. TCRdb re-derived calls from the PCR reads in MiXCR, one entry per CDR3 protein. The table shows 200,000 or so distinct CDR3 sequences, with around 5.9% occurring only once. This material consisted of PBMCs, taken before TCRalphabeta/CD19-depleted stem cell transplant. Receptor source: a girl less than two years old with combined immunodeficiency, due to receive a stem cell transplant. Each CDR3 is given with its conserved first and last residue. D genes are given only for firm matches. Clone sizes are given selectively: once, few, many, or a class where the clone is expanded.

d_call j_call v_call clone_size cdr3_aa cdr3_nt
- TRBJ1-3 TRBV28 many CASSRPGPPKHGTTGNTIYF TGTGCCAGCAGCAGGCCGGGACCCCCGAAACACGGGACAACTGGAAACACCATATATTTT
- TRBJ2-2 TRBV12-3/TRBV12-4 many CASTPRARVNTGELFF TGTGCCAGCACTCCCAGGGCCAGGGTGAACACCGGGGAGCTGTTTTTT
TRBD2 TRBJ2-3 TRBV20-1 many CSAHGEGSTDTQYF TGCAGTGCCCACGGGGAGGGCTCCACAGATACGCAGTATTTT
TRBD1 TRBJ1-5 TRBV7-8 few CARADGQAPGPRQPQHF TGTGCCAGAGCAGATGGACAGGCCCCGGGGCCAAGACAGCCCCAGCATTTT
TRBD2 TRBJ2-2 TRBV7-3 many CASSLRTSGTNTGELFF TGTGCCAGCAGCTTAAGGACTAGCGGGACGAACACCGGGGAGCTGTTTTTT
- TRBJ2-2 TRBV29-1 many CSVEYTGELFF TGCAGCGTTGAATACACCGGGGAGCTGTTTTTT
TRBD1 TRBJ1-1 TRBV5-8 - CASSARGTGFEAFF TGTGCCAGCAGCGCGCGGGGGACAGGGTTTGAAGCTTTCTTT
- TRBJ1-2 TRBV12-3/TRBV12-4 many CASSSTGVLYGYTF TGTGCCAGCAGTTCCACAGGAGTTCTCTATGGCTACACCTTC
TRBD1 TRBJ2-7 TRBV7-9 many CASSARDRAYEQYF TGTGCCAGCAGCGCCCGGGACAGAGCCTACGAGCAGTACTTC
TRBD1 TRBJ2-1 TRBV5-5 few CASSSGTGGYNEQFF TGTGCCAGCAGTTCCGGGACAGGGGGCTACAATGAGCAGTTCTTC
- TRBJ2-7 TRBV6-5 many CASSYSGLSYEQYF TGTGCCAGCAGTTACTCCGGACTAAGCTACGAGCAGTACTTC
- TRBJ1-2 TRBV20-1 many CSATVGPLDYGYTF TGCAGTGCTACGGTCGGACCGCTGGACTATGGCTACACCTTC
- TRBJ1-1 TRBV20-1 few CSASLPTEAFF TGCAGTGCTAGTCTACCCACTGAAGCTTTCTTT
TRBD1 TRBJ2-7 TRBV7-2 many CASSLNRGLEQYF TGTGCCAGCAGCTTGAACAGGGGGCTCGAGCAGTACTTC
TRBD2 TRBJ2-7 TRBV20-1 few CSAGLLAGSGEQYF TGCAGTGCCGGCCTACTAGCGGGATCGGGCGAGCAGTACTTC
TRBD2 TRBJ2-3 TRBV29-1 many CSVEERGLSTDTQYF TGCAGCGTTGAAGAGCGGGGGTTAAGCACAGATACGCAGTATTTT
TRBD2 TRBJ2-7 TRBV11-3 many CASSPGLVSSEQYF TGTGCCAGCAGCCCAGGACTAGTATCCTCCGAGCAGTACTTC
- TRBJ2-4 TRBV7-2 many CASTPHHGSVAKNIQYF TGTGCCAGCACCCCTCACCACGGGAGTGTAGCCAAAAACATTCAGTACTTC
TRBD1 TRBJ2-1 TRBV4-3 many CASSQDAAGTGFNEQFF TGCGCCAGCAGCCAAGATGCCGCCGGGACAGGGTTCAATGAGCAGTTCTTC
TRBD2 TRBJ2-1 TRBV4-3 many CASSRGLGYNEQFF TGCGCCAGCAGCCGCGGACTAGGCTACAATGAGCAGTTCTTC
TRBD1 TRBJ2-7 TRBV29-1 many CSVGDRGSSYEQYF TGCAGCGTTGGGGACAGGGGAAGTTCCTACGAGCAGTACTTC
- TRBJ2-3 TRBV14 many CASSQLRVSDTQYF TGTGCCAGCAGCCAGCTCAGGGTCTCAGATACGCAGTATTTT
- TRBJ2-5 TRBV7-8 many CASSLERSAKETQYF TGTGCCAGCAGCTTAGAGCGGAGCGCTAAAGAGACCCAGTACTTC
- TRBJ1-1 TRBV20-1 few CSATNRRGDEAFF TGCAGTGCTACGAATAGGAGGGGGGACGAAGCTTTCTTT
- TRBJ2-5 TRBV3-1 many CASSQEESWRETQYF TGTGCCAGCAGCCAAGAAGAATCATGGCGGGAGACCCAGTACTTC
TRBD1 TRBJ1-2 TRBV7-3 - CASSSTGGVYGYTF TGTGCCAGCAGCTCTACAGGGGGCGTCTATGGCTACACCTTC
- TRBJ2-7 TRBV13 many CASSLAGFEQYF TGTGCCAGCAGCTTAGCAGGGTTCGAGCAGTACTTC
- TRBJ1-3 TRBV13 many CASMSMGAGNTIYF TGTGCCAGCATGAGCATGGGAGCTGGAAACACCATATATTTT
TRBD1 TRBJ2-1 TRBV6-5 many CASSYQGARYNEQFF TGTGCCAGCAGTTACCAGGGGGCAAGGTACAATGAGCAGTTCTTC
- TRBJ2-1 TRBV4-1 - CASSQETSSYNEQFF TGCGCCAGCAGCCAAGAGACTAGCTCCTACAATGAGCAGTTCTTC
- TRBJ2-6 TRBV12-3/TRBV12-4 - CASSLGAGIFNVLTF TGTGCCAGCAGTTTAGGGGCAGGGATATTCAACGTCCTGACTTTC
TRBD1 TRBJ2-1 TRBV7-9 many CASTQGEAFGEQFF TGTGCCAGCACACAGGGGGAGGCTTTCGGCGAGCAGTTCTTC
- TRBJ2-2 TRBV29-1 many CSVTQGPGELFF TGCAGCGTGACACAGGGCCCCGGGGAGCTGTTTTTT
- TRBJ2-3 TRBV28 many CASSFGVTQYF TGTGCCAGCAGTTTCGGGGTTACGCAGTATTTT
- TRBJ2-6 TRBV4-3 many CASSLYREAHSGANVLTF TGCGCCAGCAGCCTTTACAGGGAGGCCCACTCTGGGGCCAACGTCCTGACTTTC
- TRBJ2-7 TRBV7-9 many CASSGFTYEQYF TGTGCCAGCAGTGGTTTTACCTACGAGCAGTACTTC
- TRBJ2-2 TRBV7-3 - CASSFLSYGTSNTGELFF TGTGCCAGCAGCTTCCTCTCTTACGGGACATCGAACACCGGGGAGCTGTTTTTT
- TRBJ2-1 TRBV11-2 many CASSWNRDTVLNEQFF TGTGCCAGCAGCTGGAACCGGGACACCGTACTAAATGAGCAGTTCTTC
- TRBJ2-7 TRBV27 many CASSLVGSGYEQYF TGTGCCAGCAGTTTAGTAGGTTCCGGCTACGAGCAGTACTTC
- TRBJ2-3 TRBV2 many CASIVVGSEIDTQYF TGTGCCAGCATTGTCGTGGGGAGCGAGATCGATACGCAGTATTTT
- TRBJ2-6 TRBV12-3/TRBV12-4 many CASNSGANVLTF TGTGCCAGCAACTCTGGGGCCAACGTCCTGACTTTC
- TRBJ2-3 TRBV12-3/TRBV12-4 many CASNLAGGRFTDTQYF TGTGCCAGCAATCTTGCAGGGGGGCGTTTCACAGATACGCAGTATTTT
- TRBJ2-3 TRBV7-2 many CASSLVTGGGTDTQYF TGTGCCAGCAGCTTAGTTACGGGGGGCGGCACAGATACGCAGTATTTT
- TRBJ2-2 TRBV20-1 many CSAVRQVKNTGELFF TGCAGTGCGGTTAGACAAGTGAAGAACACCGGGGAGCTGTTTTTT
TRBD1 TRBJ2-7 TRBV11-1 few CATQRDRPYEQYF TGTGCCACCCAGAGGGACAGGCCTTACGAGCAGTACTTC
TRBD2 TRBJ2-5 TRBV4-2 many CASSRSHFIVAGGRETQYF TGTGCCAGCAGCCGAAGCCACTTTATTGTAGCGGGGGGTAGGGAGACCCAGTACTTC
- TRBJ1-2 TRBV6-6 many CASSNIQEIGYTF TGTGCCAGCAGTAACATACAGGAAATTGGCTACACCTTC